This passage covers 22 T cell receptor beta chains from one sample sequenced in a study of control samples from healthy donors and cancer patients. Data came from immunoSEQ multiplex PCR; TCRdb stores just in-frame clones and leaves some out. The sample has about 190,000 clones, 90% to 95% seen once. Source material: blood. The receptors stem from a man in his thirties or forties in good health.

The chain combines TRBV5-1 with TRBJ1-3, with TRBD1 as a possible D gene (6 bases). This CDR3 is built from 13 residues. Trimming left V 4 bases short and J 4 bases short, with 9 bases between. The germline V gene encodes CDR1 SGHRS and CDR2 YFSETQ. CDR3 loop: CASSEDRGNTIYF. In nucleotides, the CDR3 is TGCGCCAGCAGCGAGGACAGAGGAAACACCATATATTTT.

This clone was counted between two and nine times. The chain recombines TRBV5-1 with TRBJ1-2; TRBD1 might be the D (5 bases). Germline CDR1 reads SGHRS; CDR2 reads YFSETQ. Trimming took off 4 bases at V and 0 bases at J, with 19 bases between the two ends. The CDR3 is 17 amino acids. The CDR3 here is CASSRDGLALANYGYTF. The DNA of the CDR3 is TGCGCCAGCAGCCGGGACGGACTTGCTTTAGCTAACTATGGCTACACCTTC.

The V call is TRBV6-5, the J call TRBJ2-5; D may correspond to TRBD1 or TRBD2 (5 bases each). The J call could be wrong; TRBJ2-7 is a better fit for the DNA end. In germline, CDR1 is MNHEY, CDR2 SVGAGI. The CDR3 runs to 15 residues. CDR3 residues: CASSYSGDGPYEQYF. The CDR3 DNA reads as TGTGCCAGCAGTTACTCGGGGGACGGTCCCTACGAGCAGTACTTC.

The CDR3 DNA follows: TGTGCCAGCAGGGGGCCAGGGGGCTTCTACGAGCAGTACTTC. Translating it yields CASRGPGGFYEQYF. This sequence joins TRBV27 and TRBJ2-7, with TRBD1 matching over 8 bases. V gave up 6 bases and J gave up 3 bases; unmatched junction bases: 7. This CDR3 region has 14 residues. Germline V gives CDR1 MNHEY, CDR2 SMNVEV (reference sequence).

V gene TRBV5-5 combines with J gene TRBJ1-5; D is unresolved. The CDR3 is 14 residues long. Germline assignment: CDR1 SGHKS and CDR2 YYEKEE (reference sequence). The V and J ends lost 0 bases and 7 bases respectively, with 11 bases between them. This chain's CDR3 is CASSLAAGGQPQHF. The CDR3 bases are TGTGCCAGCAGCTTGGCCGCTGGAGGACAGCCCCAGCATTTT.

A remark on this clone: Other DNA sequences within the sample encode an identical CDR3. CDR3 DNA: TGTGCCAGCAGCTTGTGGGAGAATTCACCCCTCCACTTT. It specifies CASSLWENSPLHF. The chain recombines TRBV5-6 with TRBJ1-6; the D is unclear. Per germline, CDR1 SGHDT and CDR2 YYEEEE. There are 13 residues in the CDR3. Trimming removed 1 base at V and 7 bases at J, with 6 bases between.

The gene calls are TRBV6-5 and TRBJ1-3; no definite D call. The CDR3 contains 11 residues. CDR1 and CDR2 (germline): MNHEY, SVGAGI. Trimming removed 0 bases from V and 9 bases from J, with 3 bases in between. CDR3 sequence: CASSYSGTIYF. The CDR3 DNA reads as TGTGCCAGCAGTTACTCTGGCACCATATATTTT.

DNA for the CDR3: TGTGCCAGCAGTGATGACAGGGCGGCCCAGCCCCAGCATTTT. Its protein product is CASSDDRAAQPQHF. The chain joins TRBV2 to TRBJ1-5; 7 bases are shared with TRBD1. The ends lost 3 bases at V and 7 bases at J; junction bases unmatched: 6. CDR1 and CDR2 from the germline V gene are SNHLY and FYNNEI. This CDR3 is built from 14 residues.

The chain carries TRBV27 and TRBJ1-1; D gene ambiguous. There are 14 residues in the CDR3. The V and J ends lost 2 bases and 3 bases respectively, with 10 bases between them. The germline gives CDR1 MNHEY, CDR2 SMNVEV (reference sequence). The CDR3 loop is CASSLGPPHTEAFF. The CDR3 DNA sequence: TGTGCCAGCAGTTTAGGGCCGCCGCACACTGAAGCTTTCTTT.

The CDR3 region is CASGLTGGKSNEQFF. In DNA, the CDR3 is TGTGCTAGTGGTTTGACAGGGGGCAAGTCGAATGAGCAGTTCTTC. This chain uses TRBV12-5 with TRBJ2-1; 9 nucleotides align to TRBD1. From germline, CDR1 is LGHNT and CDR2 FRNRAP. V was pared by 2 bases and J by 7 bases, with 6 bases of the junction left unmatched. The CDR3 spans 15 residues. Using reference TRBV12-5 and TRBJ2-1 for the parts outside the CDR3, the full variable domain is DARVTQTPRHKVTEMGQEVTMRCQPILGHNTVFWYRQTMMQGLELLAYFRNRAPLDDSGMPKDRFSAEMPDATLATLKIQPSEPRDSAVYFCASGLTGGKSNEQFFGPGTRLTVL.

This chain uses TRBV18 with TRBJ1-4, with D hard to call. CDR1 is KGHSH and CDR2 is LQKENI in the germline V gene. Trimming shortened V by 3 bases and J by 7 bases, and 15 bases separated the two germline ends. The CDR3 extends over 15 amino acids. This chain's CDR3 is CASSPGGPVGEKLFF. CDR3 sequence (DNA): TGTGCCAGCTCACCCGGCGGACCTGTCGGTGAAAAACTGTTTTTT.

The CDR3 loop reads CASSRTDRGLQETQYF. In DNA form, the CDR3 reads TGTGCCAGCAGCCGCACCGACAGGGGATTACAAGAGACCCAGTACTTC. This chain uses TRBV5-5 with TRBJ2-5; 8 bases line up with TRBD1. V lost 4 bases, J lost 2 bases, and 10 bases stayed unmatched. The CDR3 has 16 residues. CDR1 is SGHKS and CDR2 is YYEKEE in the germline V gene (reference sequence).

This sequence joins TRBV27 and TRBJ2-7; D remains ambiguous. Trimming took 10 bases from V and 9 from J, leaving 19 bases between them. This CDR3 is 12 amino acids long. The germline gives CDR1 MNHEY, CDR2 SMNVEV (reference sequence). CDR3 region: CATRATNRWQYF. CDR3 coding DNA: TGTGCCACCCGGGCCACCAATCGATGGCAGTACTTC.

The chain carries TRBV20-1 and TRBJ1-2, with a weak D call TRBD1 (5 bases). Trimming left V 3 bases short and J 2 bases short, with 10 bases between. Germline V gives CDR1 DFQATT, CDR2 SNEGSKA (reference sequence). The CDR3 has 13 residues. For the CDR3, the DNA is TGCAGTGCTAGTAAGCAGGGAAACTATGGCTACACCTTC. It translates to CSASKQGNYGYTF.

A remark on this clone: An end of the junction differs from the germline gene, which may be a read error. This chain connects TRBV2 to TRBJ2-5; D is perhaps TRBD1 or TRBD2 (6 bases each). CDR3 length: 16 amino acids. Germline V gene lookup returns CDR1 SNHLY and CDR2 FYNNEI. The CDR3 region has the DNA TGTGCCAGCAGTAGTAGACAGGAGGGGAATAAAGAGAGCCAGTACTTC. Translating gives CASSSRQEGNKESQYF.

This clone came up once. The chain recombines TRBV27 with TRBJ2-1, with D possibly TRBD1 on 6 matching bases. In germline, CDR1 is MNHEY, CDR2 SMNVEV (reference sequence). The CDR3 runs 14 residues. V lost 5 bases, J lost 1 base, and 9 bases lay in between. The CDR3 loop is CASSNQGSYNEQFF. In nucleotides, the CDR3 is TGTGCCAGCAGTAATCAGGGGTCCTACAATGAGCAGTTCTTC.

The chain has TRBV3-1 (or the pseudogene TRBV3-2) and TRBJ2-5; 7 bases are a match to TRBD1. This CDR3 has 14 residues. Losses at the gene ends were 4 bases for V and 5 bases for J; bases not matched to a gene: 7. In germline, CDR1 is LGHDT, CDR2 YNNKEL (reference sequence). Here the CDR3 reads CASSLRQGGETQYF. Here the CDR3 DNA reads TGTGCCAGCAGCCTCCGACAGGGCGGGGAGACCCAGTACTTC.

This CDR3 is CASSAQVGAHNSPLHF. The CDR3 DNA reads TGTGCCAGCAGCGCACAGGTCGGGGCCCATAATTCACCCCTCCACTTT. The chain has TRBV7-9 and TRBJ1-6, with D possibly TRBD1 on 5 matching bases. Germline V gene data show CDR1 as SEHNR and CDR2 as FQNEAQ (reference sequence). There are 16 residues in the CDR3. The germline V and J ends were trimmed by 5 bases and 5 bases, with 16 bases remaining between them.

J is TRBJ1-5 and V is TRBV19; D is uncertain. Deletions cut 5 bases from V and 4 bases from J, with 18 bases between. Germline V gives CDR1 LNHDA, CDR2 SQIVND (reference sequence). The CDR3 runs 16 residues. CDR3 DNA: TGTGCCAGTAGTCTAACTTCCCGGACGGCGAATCAGCCCCAGCATTTT. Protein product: CASSLTSRTANQPQHF.

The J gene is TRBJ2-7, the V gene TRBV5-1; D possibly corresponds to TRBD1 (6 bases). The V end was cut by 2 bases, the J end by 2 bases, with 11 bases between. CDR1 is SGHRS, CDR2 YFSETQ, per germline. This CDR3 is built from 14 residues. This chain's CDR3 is CASSLAGQTYEQYF. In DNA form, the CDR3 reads TGCGCCAGCAGCTTAGCCGGACAGACCTACGAGCAGTACTTC.

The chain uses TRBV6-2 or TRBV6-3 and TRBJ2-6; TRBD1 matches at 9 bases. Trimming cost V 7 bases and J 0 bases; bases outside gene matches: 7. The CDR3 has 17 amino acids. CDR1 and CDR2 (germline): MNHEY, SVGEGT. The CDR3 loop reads CASTPDRGYSGANVLTF. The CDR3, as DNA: TGTGCCAGCACCCCGGACAGGGGCTACTCTGGGGCCAACGTCCTGACTTTC.

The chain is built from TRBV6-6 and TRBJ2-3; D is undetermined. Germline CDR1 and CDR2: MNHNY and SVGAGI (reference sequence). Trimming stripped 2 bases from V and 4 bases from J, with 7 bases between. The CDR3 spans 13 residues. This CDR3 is CASSYPEADTQYF. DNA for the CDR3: TGTGCCAGCAGTTACCCAGAGGCAGATACGCAGTATTTT.